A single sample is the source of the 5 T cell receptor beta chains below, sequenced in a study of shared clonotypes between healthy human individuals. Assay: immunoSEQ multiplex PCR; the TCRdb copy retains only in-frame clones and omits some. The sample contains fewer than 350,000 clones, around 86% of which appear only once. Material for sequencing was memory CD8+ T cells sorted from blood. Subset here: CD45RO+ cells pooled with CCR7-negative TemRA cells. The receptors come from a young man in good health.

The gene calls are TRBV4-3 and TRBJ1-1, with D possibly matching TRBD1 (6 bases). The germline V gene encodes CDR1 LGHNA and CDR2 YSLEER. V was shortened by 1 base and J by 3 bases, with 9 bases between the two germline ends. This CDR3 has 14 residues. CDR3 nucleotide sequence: TGCGCCAGCAGCCAAGGGCAGGGGTACACTGAAGCTTTCTTT. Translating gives CASSQGQGYTEAFF.

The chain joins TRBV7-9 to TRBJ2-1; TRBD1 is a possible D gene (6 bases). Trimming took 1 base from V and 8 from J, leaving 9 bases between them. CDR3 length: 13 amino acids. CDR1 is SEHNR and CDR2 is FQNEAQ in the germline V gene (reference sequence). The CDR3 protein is CASSLEAGDEQFF. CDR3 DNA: TGTGCCAGCAGCTTAGAAGCAGGGGATGAGCAGTTCTTC.

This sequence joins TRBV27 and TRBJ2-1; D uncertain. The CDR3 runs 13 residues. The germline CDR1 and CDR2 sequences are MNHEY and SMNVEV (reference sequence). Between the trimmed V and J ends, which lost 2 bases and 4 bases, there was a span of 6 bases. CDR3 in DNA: TGTGCCAGCAGTTTAGAGGTGTACAATGAGCAGTTCTTC. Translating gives CASSLEVYNEQFF.

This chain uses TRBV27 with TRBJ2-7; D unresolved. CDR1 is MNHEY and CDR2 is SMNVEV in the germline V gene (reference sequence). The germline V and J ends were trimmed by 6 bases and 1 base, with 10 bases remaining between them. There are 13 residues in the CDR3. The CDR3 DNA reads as TGTGCCAGCAGCCTACGGGCTTCCTACGAGCAGTACTTC. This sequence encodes CASSLRASYEQYF.

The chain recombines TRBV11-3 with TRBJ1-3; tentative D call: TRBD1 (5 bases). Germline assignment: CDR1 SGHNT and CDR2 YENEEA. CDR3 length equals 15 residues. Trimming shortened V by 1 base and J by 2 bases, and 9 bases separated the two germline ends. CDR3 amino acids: CASSLGGEPGNTIYF. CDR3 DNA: TGTGCCAGCAGCTTAGGAGGGGAACCTGGAAACACCATATATTTT.